This is a list of T cell receptor beta chains from one sample in a study of T-cell memory formation after mild COVID-19. TCRdb ran MiXCR on the 5' RACE reads and lists one entry per CDR3 protein. The sample lists 400,000 or so distinct CDR3 sequences; roughly 20% were seen once. Material for sequencing was PBMCs or a T cell subset sorted from them (not recorded which). The receptors shown here come from an adult woman who had mild COVID-19 (a few samples of this study predate the infection). Cell type and time point are not known. The CDR3 runs from the conserved cysteine through the conserved F or W. A row's size may be missing; if present it is once, few, many or a size class.

few,TRBJ2-7,TRBV30,CAWSVKGGRYEQYF
few,TRBJ2-1,TRBV27,CASSPADSYNEQFF
few,TRBJ2-3,TRBV9,CASSKSGSPSVAQYF
-,TRBJ2-7,TRBV6-5,CATLSGGSSHEQYF
few,TRBJ2-1,TRBV9,CASSTGTSGRGEQFF
few,TRBJ2-7,TRBV20-1,CSAKGGSPYEQYF
-,TRBJ2-5,TRBV9,CASSVQGTQETQYF
-,TRBJ2-5,TRBV29-1,CSVVGGGQETQYF
-,TRBJ2-7,TRBV2,CASTPLAAAYEQYF
few,TRBJ2-1,TRBV20-1,CSASLGHPGYNEQFF
-,TRBJ1-2,TRBV3-1,CASSQAGDFGYTF
-,TRBJ2-7,TRBV15,CATSMDPFGEQYF
-,TRBJ2-3,TRBV7-9,CASSCGDGASTDTQYF
few,TRBJ2-1,TRBV21-1,CASTRGGQCEQFF
few,TRBJ1-2,TRBV29-1,CSVRGTGEYGYTF
-,TRBJ1-1,TRBV4-3,CASSHPDRYTEAFF
-,TRBJ1-5,TRBV4-2,CASSQERGGNQPQHF
-,TRBJ2-2,TRBV9,CASSFQGTNTGELFF
-,TRBJ2-1,TRBV7-6,CASSLTGTSQQFF
-,TRBJ2-2,TRBV12-3/TRBV12-4,CASSAKGRELFF
-,TRBJ2-4,TRBV15,CATSRDDYIQYF
-,TRBJ2-4,TRBV6-5,CASTPRPSGSYLAKNIQYF
few,TRBJ2-5,TRBV6-5,CASSYSWQTEETQYF
-,TRBJ1-1,TRBV6-5,CASTPTGGNTEAFF
-,TRBJ2-4,TRBV5-1,CASSVSGTGGEAKNIQYF
-,TRBJ2-1,TRBV7-6,CASSSPPDFPLSSYNEQFF
few,TRBJ2-2,TRBV4-3,CASSQGDRIDGELFF
-,TRBJ1-1,TRBV21-1,CASLFFWDRASTEAFF
few,TRBJ1-5,TRBV4-1,CASSQDPGRVGQPQHF
-,TRBJ1-2,TRBV7-6,CASSGTGQSYGYTF
-,TRBJ2-6,TRBV11-2,CASRLLTGTGANVLTF
few,TRBJ2-1,TRBV7-2,CASSRAAGSVGEQFF
-,TRBJ1-2,TRBV12-3/TRBV12-4,CASSLGHRSYGYTF
-,TRBJ1-1,TRBV5-1,CASSPGHTNTEAFF
few,TRBJ1-2,TRBV12-3/TRBV12-4,CASSWDGTAGTRYGYTF
many,TRBJ2-2,TRBV12-3/TRBV12-4,CASRPLAGGPGELFF
once,TRBJ2-1,TRBV6-2/TRBV6-3,CASIRDAGSGIANEQFF